The T cell receptor beta chain described here comes from a study of cytomegalovirus exposure and HLA in healthy donors. Study-wide context: Counted in an early data release were about 80 million unique TCRs from HLA-typed donors.

Study-wide results and caveats: A later analysis appeared to link common viral pathogens to several of the most significant clusters. Analysis performed later found more than 15,000 TCR beta sequences associated with HLA alleles at 0.05 false discovery rate. Researchers counted around 150 TCR beta chains as cytomegalovirus-associated.

As to this clone: Its antigen is unidentified.

Researchers ran the PCR with 60 Vbeta and 13 Jbeta primers. Here immunoSEQ multiplex PCR was the method, and the copy in TCRdb shows in-frame clones only, minus some. Its clone listing holds some 130,000 clones. Sequencing was performed on PBMCs. The source of this sequence is a man between 18 and 35 years old in good health and CMV-seronegative.

CDR3 loop: CSVEFGRARNEQFF. The CDR3 nucleotides read TGCAGCGTTGAGTTTGGCAGGGCAAGGAATGAGCAGTTCTTC. The chain employs TRBV29-1 and TRBJ2-1, with D possibly TRBD1 on 5 matching bases. V lost 3 bases and J lost 7, with 16 bases in between. From germline, CDR1 is SQVTM and CDR2 ANQGSEA. The CDR3 consists of 14 residues.